A selection of T cell receptor beta chains follows, all from one sample in a study of T cells in Graves' hyperthyroidism and ophthalmopathy. TCRdb independently ran MiXCR on the multiplex PCR reads; one entry per CDR3 protein. Here the sample spans hundreds of thousands of distinct CDR3 sequences, roughly 40% being singletons. What was sequenced was blood. Every receptor here comes from a man younger than 35 with Graves' hyperthyroidism. Each CDR3 is given with its conserved first and last residue. A D gene is named only where the DNA matches it firmly. Where a row states a size, it is once, few, many or the class of an expanded clone; other rows omit it.

J gene	D gene	V gene	clone size	CDR3 DNA	CDR3 protein
TRBJ2-7	-	TRBV10-2	many	TGCGCCAGCACGAGCGACAGAGGGGCCTACGAGCAGTACTTC	CASTSDRGAYEQYF
TRBJ2-7	-	TRBV7-9	many	TGTGCCAGCAGCTTAATTGAGGGAGAGCAGTACTTC	CASSLIEGEQYF
TRBJ2-5	-	TRBV29-1	once	TGCAGCGTTGTCCAAGGGGGGGAAGAGACCCAGTACTTC	CSVVQGGEETQYF
TRBJ2-5	-	TRBV5-8	few	TGTGCCAGCAGCTGGGCTCCCGGGGTCCAAGAGACCCAGTACTTC	CASSWAPGVQETQYF
TRBJ1-2	-	TRBV20-1	many	TGCAGTGCTAGAAAGGGAAGTGGCTACACCTTC	CSARKGSGYTF
TRBJ1-1	TRBD1	TRBV10-2	-	TGCGCCAGCAGTCCAGAGGACAGGGCGTTGTCTGAAGCTTTCTTT	CASSPEDRALSEAFF
TRBJ2-5	TRBD2	TRBV24-1	many	TGTGCCACCAGTGGCCTGGGGAGCGGGAGTTCTTTGGAGACCCAGTACTTC	CATSGLGSGSSLETQYF
TRBJ2-5	-	TRBV4-3	once	TGCGCCAGCAGCTCTACGGACCTGGGGGAGACCCAGTACTTC	CASSSTDLGETQYF
TRBJ1-6	-	TRBV6-1	few	TGTGCCAGCAGTCACGGGTGGGAGAATTCACCCCTCCACTTT	CASSHGWENSPLHF
TRBJ2-7	-	TRBV2	-	TGTGCCAGCAGTCTCCAGGACTACGAATTCTACGAGCAGTACTTC	CASSLQDYEFYEQYF
TRBJ1-1	-	TRBV6-5	few	TGTGCCAGCAGTTACTCGGGGCGGGGGGACACTGAAGCTTTCTTT	CASSYSGRGDTEAFF
TRBJ1-1	-	TRBV7-2	few	TGTGCCAGCAGCCAATACAGGGCTGAAGCTTTCTTT	CASSQYRAEAFF
TRBJ1-1	-	TRBV24-1	many	TGTGCCACCAGGTCCACCCCCACAGGGCCGAACACTGAAGCTTTCTTT	CATRSTPTGPNTEAFF
TRBJ1-5	-	TRBV20-1	-	TGCAGTGCTAGAGAACAGGGCTCAGGGCAGCCCCAGCATTTT	CSAREQGSGQPQHF
TRBJ1-5	-	TRBV4-2	-	TGTGCCAGCAGCCAAGATCTCAATACCAATCAGCCCCAGCATTTT	CASSQDLNTNQPQHF
TRBJ1-1	TRBD1	TRBV29-1	many	TGCAGCGTTGCCCCTGGGACAGCGAATGAAGCTTTCTTT	CSVAPGTANEAFF
TRBJ2-7	-	TRBV25-1	-	TGTGCCAGCAACCCCCCTTACGAGCAGTACTTC	CASNPPYEQYF